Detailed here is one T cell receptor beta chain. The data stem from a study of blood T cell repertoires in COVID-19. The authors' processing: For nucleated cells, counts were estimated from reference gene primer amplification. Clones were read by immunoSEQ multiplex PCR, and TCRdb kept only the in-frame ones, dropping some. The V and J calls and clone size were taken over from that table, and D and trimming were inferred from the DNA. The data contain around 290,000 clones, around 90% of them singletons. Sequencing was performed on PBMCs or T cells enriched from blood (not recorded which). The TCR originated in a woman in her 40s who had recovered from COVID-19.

CDR3 protein: CATSDLNQPQHF. CDR3 nucleotides: TGTGCCACCAGCGATCTTAATCAGCCCCAGCATTTT. This chain joins TRBV24-1 and TRBJ1-5, with D unclear. CDR1 KGHDR and CDR2 SFDVKD come from the germline V gene. V lost 7 bases, J lost 4 bases, and 7 bases lay in between. CDR3 length: 12 residues.